This entry lists 19 T cell receptor beta chains sequenced from one sample in a study of blood T cell repertoires in COVID-19. Sequencing used immunoSEQ multiplex PCR; TCRdb keeps in-frame clones, though not all of them. The repertoire has tens of thousands of clones, 85% to 90% of them found once; the top ten carry about 20%. The material sequenced was peripheral blood. Receptors were obtained from a woman aged 80 or over in a cohort sampled during active or convalescent COVID-19.

This chain connects TRBV3-1 (or the pseudogene TRBV3-2) to TRBJ2-3; 16 bases map to TRBD2. Germline V gene data show CDR1 as LGHDT and CDR2 as YNNKEL (reference sequence). J gave up 0 bases and V 4 bases, and 13 bases lay outside the gene matches. This CDR3 has 21 residues. The CDR3 sequence is CASSPSLLGTSGRASTDTQYF. The CDR3 DNA sequence: TGTGCCAGCAGCCCATCTCTGTTAGGGACTAGCGGGAGGGCTAGCACAGATACGCAGTATTTT.

V and J are TRBV7-9 and TRBJ2-6, with D uncertain. With 7 bases removed from V and 3 bases from J, the gap between germline ends came to 19 bases. Germline CDR1 reads SEHNR; CDR2 reads FQNEAQ (reference sequence). The CDR3 consists of 17 residues. Written as DNA, the CDR3 is TGTGCCAGCACCCAACTCGTGCCTAGGCTTGGGGCCAACGTCCTGACTTTC. This sequence encodes CASTQLVPRLGANVLTF.

The gene calls are TRBV5-6 and TRBJ2-7; D is perhaps TRBD2 (6 bases). The V gene lost 0 bases and the J gene lost 0 bases, with 7 bases spanning the gap. Germline CDR1 is SGHDT and CDR2 is YYEEEE. This CDR3 contains 14 residues. Here the CDR3 reads CASSLDGSSYEQYF. As DNA, the CDR3 is TGTGCCAGCAGCTTGGACGGGAGCTCCTACGAGCAGTACTTC.

V usage is TRBV10-3 and J usage is TRBJ2-1; tentative D call: TRBD2 (6 bases). Germline loops: CDR1 ENHRY, CDR2 SYGVKD. Trimming removed 7 bases from V and 0 bases from J, with 13 bases in between. The CDR3 covers 15 residues. The DNA for the CDR3 is TGTGCCATCAAACGGGACGGGAGCTCCTACAATGAGCAGTTCTTC. Translation: CAIKRDGSSYNEQFF.

The chain has TRBV12-3 or TRBV12-4 and TRBJ2-3; D may be TRBD1 (6 bases). The CDR3 length is 13 residues. V was clipped by 5 bases and J by 4 bases, with 10 bases between them. CDR3 sequence: CASSTGNADTQYF. DNA for the CDR3: TGTGCCAGCAGTACAGGGAATGCAGATACGCAGTATTTT.

The V and J genes are TRBV6-5 and TRBJ2-1, with D hard to call. Per germline, CDR1 MNHEY and CDR2 SVGAGI. V lost 7 bases and J lost 6, with 19 bases in between. There are 15 residues in the CDR3. CDR3 coding DNA: TGTGCCAGCACCCAGATCGCCTCACCAGGCAATGAGCAGTTCTTC. It specifies CASTQIASPGNEQFF.

CDR3 DNA: TGTGCCAGCTCCTCGGGACAGGGGGGAAGCACAGATACGCAGTATTTT. This gives the protein CASSSGQGGSTDTQYF. This chain joins TRBV18 and TRBJ2-3, with 11 bases fitting TRBD1. The V gene's germline CDR1 is KGHSH and CDR2 LQKENI. This CDR3 is 16 amino acids long. V shed 6 bases and J 0 bases; nucleotides not matched to a gene: 5. The entire variable domain, with the rest obtained from reference TRBV18 and TRBJ2-3, is as follows: NAGVMQNPRHLVRRRGQEARLRCSPMKGHSHVYWYRQLPEEGLKFMVYLQKENIIDESGMPKERFSAEFPKEGPSILRIQQVVRGDSAAYFCASSSGQGGSTDTQYFGPGTRLTVL.

This sequence joins TRBV18 and TRBJ2-3, with 8 bases matching TRBD1. Germline CDR1 and CDR2: KGHSH and LQKENI. The ends lost 7 bases at V and 2 bases at J; junction bases unmatched: 8. This CDR3 contains 15 residues. This CDR3 is CASFRDRTFTDTQYF. The CDR3 nucleotides are TGTGCCAGCTTCCGGGACAGGACATTCACAGATACGCAGTATTTT.

V and J are TRBV18 and TRBJ2-1; D is possibly TRBD1 (6 bases). Trimming pared 1 base from V and 0 bases from J, leaving 10 bases between. Per the germline V gene, CDR1 is KGHSH and CDR2 is LQKENI. The CDR3 consists of 16 residues. CDR3 DNA: TGTGCCAGCTCACCACGGACAGTCCGCTCCTACAATGAGCAGTTCTTC. This sequence encodes CASSPRTVRSYNEQFF.

To note about this clone: The same CDR3 is also encoded by other DNA sequences in this sample. J is TRBJ2-5 and V is TRBV5-4; no clear D. The V end was cut by 0 bases, the J end by 0 bases, with 3 bases between. The CDR3 loop spans 13 amino acids. Germline lookup yields CDR1 SGHNT and CDR2 YYREEE (reference sequence). CDR3 sequence: CASSLVDQETQYF. The CDR3 DNA sequence: TGTGCCAGCAGCTTGGTCGACCAAGAGACCCAGTACTTC.

This chain uses TRBV23-1 with TRBJ2-7; a weak D match, TRBD1 (6 bases). TRBV23-1 counts as an open reading frame of uncertain function. This CDR3 region has 14 residues. CDR3 DNA: TGCGCCAGCAGTCTGCCCAACAGGGAGTACGGGCAGTACGTC. Amino acids: CASSLPNREYGQYV.

The chain's CDR3 is CASSLGGAPETQYF. CDR3 sequence (DNA): TGTGCCAGCAGCTTAGGGGGGGCGCCTGAGACCCAGTACTTC. J is TRBJ2-5 and V is TRBV7-3; D may be TRBD2 (7 bases). CDR3 length: 14 residues. The ends were cut back, 2 bases at V and 5 bases at J, with 12 bases in the middle. In germline, CDR1 is SGHTA, CDR2 FQGTGA. The full variable domain, rest sourced from reference TRBV7-3 and TRBJ2-5, is GAGVSQTPSNKVTEKGKYVELRCDPISGHTALYWYRQSLGQGPEFLIYFQGTGAADDSGLPNDRFFAVRPEGSVSTLKIQRTERGDSAVYLCASSLGGAPETQYFGPGTRLLVL.

This rearrangement joins TRBV27 to TRBJ2-2; D possibly corresponds to TRBD1 (8 bases). This CDR3 region has 16 residues. Per germline, CDR1 MNHEY and CDR2 SMNVEV (reference sequence). V dropped 5 bases and J dropped 3 bases, with 16 bases sitting between them. CDR3: CASSLTGGGDTGELFF. The DNA of the CDR3 is TGTGCCAGCAGTCTTACAGGGGGAGGGGACACCGGGGAGCTGTTTTTT.

The chain links TRBV19 to TRBJ2-3; D is perhaps TRBD1 (8 bases). With 0 bases removed from V and 8 bases from J, the gap between germline ends came to 15 bases. This CDR3 has 15 residues. The V gene's germline CDR1 is LNHDA and CDR2 SQIVND (reference sequence). The CDR3 reads CASSIDQQGGGTQYF. As DNA, the CDR3 is TGTGCCAGTAGTATAGATCAACAGGGGGGGGGTACGCAGTATTTT.

This clone was recorded once. V and J are TRBV2 and TRBJ2-1; D call uncertain. The germline V and J ends were trimmed by 4 bases and 6 bases, with 7 bases remaining between them. CDR3 length equals 12 residues. Germline CDR1 is SNHLY and CDR2 is FYNNEI. The chain's CDR3 is CASSGSSNEQFF. CDR3 coding DNA: TGTGCCAGCAGTGGGTCGAGCAATGAGCAGTTCTTC.

The rearrangement uses TRBV6-1 and TRBJ2-7; the match to TRBD2 covers 10 bases. The trim removed 4 bases at V and 0 bases at J, leaving 12 bases unmatched. This CDR3 has 18 amino acids. Germline assignment: CDR1 MNHNS and CDR2 SASEGT. The CDR3 reads CASSVPGTSVPSSYEQYV. CDR3 DNA sequence: TGTGCCAGCAGTGTCCCCGGGACTAGCGTACCGAGCTCCTACGAGCAGTACGTC.

The chain recombines TRBV11-3 with TRBJ1-5, with D unresolved. Trimming pared 5 bases from V and 9 bases from J, leaving 14 bases between. Germline V gene sequence: CDR1 SGHNT, CDR2 YENEEA. The CDR3 runs 13 residues. CDR3 in amino acids: CASSHGSLGPQHF. The CDR3 DNA sequence: TGTGCCAGCAGCCACGGTTCACTAGGGCCCCAGCATTTT.

This chain uses TRBV27 with TRBJ1-1; TRBD1 agrees at 8 bases. With V trimmed by 3 bases and J by 1 base, 4 bases remained unmatched. The CDR3 sequence is 15 residues long. Germline CDR1 and CDR2: MNHEY and SMNVEV (reference sequence). The CDR3 nucleotides are TGTGCCAGCAGTTTCCAGGGGGCGTGGAACACTGAAGCTTTCTTT. It codes for CASSFQGAWNTEAFF.

This clone was detected only once. The chain has TRBV12-3 or TRBV12-4 and TRBJ1-2, with D unresolved. V lost 3 bases, J lost 7 bases, and 6 bases lay in between. This CDR3 has 11 residues. DNA of the CDR3: TGTGCCAGCAGTTTCGGGTTTGGCTACACCTTC. The encoded protein is CASSFGFGYTF.